A single sample is the source of the 21 T cell receptor beta chains below, sequenced in a study of OX40 agonist ivuxolimab in advanced cancers. The data were produced by immunoSEQ multiplex PCR, yet TCRdb's version contains in-frame clones alone and is incomplete. The repertoire holds more than 65,000 clones, about 82% seen once, with 5.5% to 7% in the top ten. Material: CD4+ or CD8+ T cells sorted from blood, obtained in a trial of the OX40 agonist ivuxolimab. Receptor source: an adult with an advanced solid tumor such as melanoma, head and neck, liver or kidney cancer.

The rearrangement joins TRBV2 to TRBJ2-1, with D unclear. Trimming left V 5 bases short and J 9 bases short, with 17 bases between. CDR3 length: 14 amino acids. Germline CDR1 and CDR2: SNHLY and FYNNEI. Here the CDR3 reads CASSPRPDTVEQFF. CDR3 sequence (DNA): TGTGCCAGCAGTCCCCGCCCCGACACCGTTGAGCAGTTCTTC.

V usage is TRBV27 and J usage is TRBJ1-2, with 9 bases fitting TRBD1. V lost 3 bases to trimming and J lost 4 bases; unmatched junction nucleotides: 6. The CDR3 has 15 residues. Germline V lookup: CDR1 MNHEY, CDR2 SMNVEV (reference sequence). For the CDR3, the DNA is TGTGCCAGCAGTTTCCAGGGACAGGGTAGCTATGGCTACACCTTC. Protein product: CASSFQGQGSYGYTF.

Concerning this clone: Distinct nucleotide sequences in the sample also encode this CDR3. CDR3 nucleotides: TGTGCCAGCAGTCTCCCGGGACAGGGGTCCTACGAGCAGTACTTC. This codes for CASSLPGQGSYEQYF. The J gene is TRBJ2-7, the V gene TRBV28; 10 nucleotides agree with TRBD1. The germline V gene encodes CDR1 MDHEN and CDR2 SYDVKM. V was pared by 5 bases and J by 1 base, with 5 bases of the junction left unmatched. This CDR3 is 15 amino acids long.

The chain has TRBV11-2 and TRBJ2-2; 7 nucleotides line up with TRBD1. This CDR3 has 15 residues. Trimming took 3 bases from V and 5 from J; bases not matched to a gene: 6. The V gene's germline CDR1 is SGHAT and CDR2 FQNNGV. The CDR3 DNA is TGTGCCAGCAGCTTCGCAGGACAGGTTACCGGGGAGCTGTTTTTT. It codes for CASSFAGQVTGELFF.

V usage is TRBV7-2 and J usage is TRBJ2-5; D uncertain. Germline V gene data show CDR1 as SGHTA and CDR2 as FQGNSA. Trimming left V 6 bases short and J 11 bases short, with 19 bases between. The CDR3 runs to 13 residues. The CDR3 here is CASRPTTGQEQYF. CDR3 nucleotides: TGTGCCAGCAGGCCCACGACGGGTCAAGAGCAGTACTTC.

A remark on this clone: Other DNA sequences in this specimen translate into the identical CDR3. The V gene is TRBV6-5, the J gene TRBJ1-5; 7 bases fit TRBD1. Trimming cost V 2 bases and J 6 bases; bases outside gene matches: 4. This CDR3 spans 14 amino acids. Germline V gene lookup returns CDR1 MNHEY and CDR2 SVGAGI. The DNA for the CDR3 is TGTGCCAGCAGTTACGACAGGGATCGTCAGCCCCAGCATTTT. Its translation: CASSYDRDRQPQHF.

V is TRBV14 and J is TRBJ1-2; D is perhaps TRBD1 (6 bases). CDR3 length equals 12 residues. Looked up from germline, CDR1 is SGHDN and CDR2 is FVKESK. Trimming removed 5 bases at V and 8 bases at J, with 12 bases between. CDR3 residues: CASSSTGTGYTF. In nucleotides, the CDR3 is TGTGCCAGCAGCTCTACAGGGACCGGCTACACCTTC.

The V call is TRBV7-2, the J call TRBJ1-4; a weak D match, TRBD1 (5 bases). The CDR3 is 15 residues long. V lost 5 bases, J lost 4 bases, and 14 bases lay in between. Germline loops: CDR1 SGHTA, CDR2 FQGNSA. The CDR3 here is CASSTRGRHNEKLFF. Written as DNA, the CDR3 is TGTGCCAGCAGCACGAGGGGCAGGCATAATGAAAAACTGTTTTTT.

This clone was seen a single time. This rearrangement joins TRBV27 to TRBJ2-7; TRBD1 matches at 11 bases. The germline gives CDR1 MNHEY, CDR2 SMNVEV (reference sequence). This CDR3 spans 15 amino acids. The V segment lost 0 bases and the J segment 4 bases; nucleotides outside the gene matches: 2. CDR3 bases: TGTGCCAGCAGTTTATCGGGACAGGGGGTATACGAGCAGTACTTC. This codes for CASSLSGQGVYEQYF.

The chain links TRBV6-5 to TRBJ2-2; 8 bases line up with TRBD2. This CDR3 is built from 16 residues. V lost 0 bases, J lost 4 bases, and 4 bases stayed unmatched. CDR1 MNHEY and CDR2 SVGAGI come from the germline V gene. The CDR3 DNA reads as TGTGCCAGCAGTTACTCGCTAGCGGGTTCCACCGGGGAGCTGTTTTTT. Protein sequence: CASSYSLAGSTGELFF.

V is TRBV7-9 and J is TRBJ1-4; 11 bases match TRBD1. V trimming: 5 bases; J trimming: 0 bases; junction bases outside the gene matches: 8. CDR1 and CDR2 (germline): SEHNR, FQNEAQ (reference sequence). The CDR3 length is 18 residues. In DNA form, the CDR3 reads TGTGCCAGCAGCGCCGGACAGGGGGCGAGAACAACTAATGAAAAACTGTTTTTT. This sequence encodes CASSAGQGARTTNEKLFF.

This chain links TRBV27 with TRBJ2-1, with 10 nucleotides matching TRBD2. The germline gives CDR1 MNHEY, CDR2 SMNVEV (reference sequence). J was trimmed by 7 bases and V by 7 bases; bases with no gene match: 7. This CDR3 comprises 14 residues. The DNA of the CDR3 is TGTGCCAGCACCGTCGGACTAGCGGTAAATGAGCAGTTCTTC. Amino acids: CASTVGLAVNEQFF.

The J gene is TRBJ1-2, the V gene TRBV15; D is possibly TRBD1 (5 bases). CDR1 is LNHNV, CDR2 YYDKDF, per germline (reference sequence). Trimming stripped 0 bases from V and 7 bases from J, with 12 bases between. The CDR3 is 14 amino acids. The CDR3 DNA follows: TGTGCCACCAGCAGAGATGTGAGGGGAGCTGGCTACACCTTC. Encoded protein: CATSRDVRGAGYTF.

CDR3 sequence (DNA): TGCAGCGGCCACAGGGAAACTGAAGCTTTCTTT. It translates to CSGHRETEAFF. J is TRBJ1-1 and V is TRBV29-1, with D maybe TRBD1 (6 bases). The V gene's germline CDR1 is SQVTM and CDR2 ANQGSEA. The CDR3 is 11 residues long. The V end lost 7 bases, the J end lost 5 bases, and 11 bases lay between the germline ends. The full variable domain, its missing parts supplied by reference TRBV29-1 and TRBJ1-1, is SAVISQKPSRDICQRGTSLTIQCQVDSQVTMMFWYRQQPGQSLTLIATANQGSEATYESGFVIDKFPISRPNLTFSTLTVSNMSPEDSSIYLCSGHRETEAFFGQGTRLTVV.

This sequence joins TRBV28 and TRBJ1-3; the D is unclear. V was shortened by 7 bases and J by 0 bases, with 10 bases between the two germline ends. The CDR3 is 14 amino acids. The V gene's germline CDR1 is MDHEN and CDR2 SYDVKM. As DNA, the CDR3 is TGTGCCAGCACCCCCCGGTACTCTGGAAACACCATATATTTT. This gives the protein CASTPRYSGNTIYF.

This sequence joins TRBV5-4 and TRBJ2-5; 13 nucleotides match TRBD2. The length of the CDR3 is 17 residues. V trimming: 5 bases; J trimming: 3 bases; junction bases outside the gene matches: 10. Looked up from germline, CDR1 is SGHNT and CDR2 is YYREEE (reference sequence). CDR3 sequence reads: CASRSGLAGIAEETQYF. CDR3 bases: TGTGCCAGCAGATCGGGACTAGCGGGAATTGCCGAAGAGACCCAGTACTTC.

The CDR3 DNA sequence: TGCGCCAGCAGCAGAGAAGGTCCGGGGCATGAGCAGTTCTTC. Translating it yields CASSREGPGHEQFF. V gene TRBV5-1 combines with J gene TRBJ2-1; perhaps D is TRBD1 or TRBD2 (5 bases each). CDR1 and CDR2 (germline): SGHRS, YFSETQ. V was clipped by 4 bases and J by 8 bases, with 16 bases between them. CDR3 length: 14 amino acids.

V and J are TRBV20-1 and TRBJ2-1; D unresolved. The germline V gene has CDR1 DFQATT and CDR2 SNEGSKA (reference sequence). The V end was cut by 3 bases, the J end by 7 bases, with 7 bases between. The CDR3 has 11 amino acids. CDR3 in amino acids: CSASSQNEQFF. CDR3 DNA: TGCAGTGCTAGTAGCCAGAATGAGCAGTTCTTC.

The chain carries TRBV5-1 and TRBJ2-7; D gene ambiguous. CDR1 and CDR2 (germline): SGHRS, YFSETQ. Trimming took 0 bases from V and 4 from J, leaving 8 bases between them. This CDR3 has 13 amino acids. The DNA for the CDR3 is TGCGCCAGCAGCTTGGACAGACATTACGAGCAGTACTTC. Translating it yields CASSLDRHYEQYF.

The V gene is TRBV7-2, the J gene TRBJ1-5, with D possibly matching TRBD1 (5 bases). Per germline, CDR1 SGHTA and CDR2 FQGNSA. The CDR3 is 14 amino acids. The ends were cut back, 2 bases at V and 4 bases at J, with 9 bases in the middle. The CDR3 DNA is TGTGCCAGCAGCTTAAGGCAGGGTAATCAGCCCCAGCATTTT. This sequence encodes CASSLRQGNQPQHF.

The rearrangement links TRBV7-8 to TRBJ1-6; D perhaps matches TRBD1 (5 bases). With 7 bases removed from V and 7 bases from J, the gap between germline ends came to 14 bases. The CDR3 totals 14 residues. CDR1 is SGHVS and CDR2 is FQNEAQ in the germline V gene. As DNA, the CDR3 is TGTGCCAGCACCCCGGACAAGGTGAATTCACCCCTCCACTTT. This translates into CASTPDKVNSPLHF.